The 30 T cell receptor beta chains given below trace back to one sample, sequenced in a study of early T cells in non-severe SARS-CoV-2 infection. TCRdb recomputed calls from the 5' RACE reads with MiXCR, one row per CDR3 protein. Of about 64,000 distinct CDR3 sequences listed, more than 4% are singletons. Sequenced input: whole blood. The receptors come from an adult who was a healthcare worker with PCR-confirmed SARS-CoV-2 infection or an uninfected control (not recorded which).

This clonotype was counted many times. This chain connects TRBV11-3 to TRBJ2-3; possibly TRBD1 for D (6 bases). The germline V and J ends were trimmed by 0 bases and 6 bases, with 7 bases remaining between them. CDR1 SGHNT and CDR2 YENEEA come from the germline V gene. The CDR3 runs to 13 residues. The CDR3 is CASSLEGGDTQYF. CDR3 DNA: TGTGCCAGCAGCTTAGAAGGGGGTGATACGCAGTATTTT.

On this clonotype itself: A much more abundant neighbour one base away suggests this may be a read error. The rearrangement uses TRBV7-6 and TRBJ1-1; 7 nucleotides align to TRBD1. The V gene's germline CDR1 is SGHVS and CDR2 FNYEAQ. This CDR3 spans 15 amino acids. CDR3 sequence reads: CASSLRTGAHTEAIF. The CDR3 bases are TGTGCCAGCAGCTTAAGAACAGGGGCGCACACTGAAGCTATCTTT. Full variable domain (remainder filled in from reference TRBV7-6 and TRBJ1-1): GAGVSQSPRYKVTKRGQDVALRCDPISGHVSLYWYRQALGQGPEFLTYFNYEAQQDKSGLPNDRFSAERPEGSISTLTIQRTEQRDSAMYRCASSLRTGAHTEAIFGQGTRLTVV.

The chain recombines TRBV20-1 with TRBJ2-3, with D tentatively TRBD2 (5 bases). The germline V gene has CDR1 DFQATT and CDR2 SNEGSKA (reference sequence). V shed 4 bases and J shed 4 bases, with 15 bases lying between them. The CDR3 is 14 residues long. CDR3 region: CSATKDSRADTQYF. Written as DNA, the CDR3 is TGCAGTGCTACCAAGGACTCAAGGGCAGATACGCAGTATTTT.

As to this clonotype: A much larger clone is a single base away; this may be a read error. The chain combines TRBV18 with TRBJ1-2; 8 bases agree with TRBD1. Looked up from germline, CDR1 is KGHSH and CDR2 is LQKENI. The CDR3 runs 15 residues. The CDR3 protein is CANSPSGTGGYGYTF. CDR3 nucleotides: TGTGCCAACTCACCCTCCGGGACAGGCGGCTATGGCTACACCTTC.

Ten or more counts support this clonotype. The rearrangement uses TRBV7-9 and TRBJ1-4; 7 bases map to TRBD1. Trimming cost V 1 base and J 8 bases; bases outside gene matches: 10. The CDR3 is 16 residues long. The V gene's germline CDR1 is SEHNR and CDR2 FQNEAQ (reference sequence). The CDR3 is CASSLGSRDRYEKLFF. The CDR3 nucleotides read TGTGCCAGCAGCTTAGGATCTCGGGACAGATACGAAAAACTGTTTTTT.

In regard to this clonotype: The junction and the germline gene differ at one end; a read error may be behind it. The chain couples TRBV6-2 or TRBV6-3 to TRBJ2-2, with 9 bases identical to TRBD1. The CDR3 has 15 residues. Germline CDR1 and CDR2: MNHEY and SVGEGT. CDR3 in DNA: TGTGTCAGCAGTCCCCGGGACAGGGTACCCGGGGAGCTGTTTTTT. This codes for CVSSPRDRVPGELFF.

There are many counts of this clonotype. The genes are TRBV29-1 and TRBJ2-1; D may correspond to TRBD1 or TRBD2 (5 bases each). Germline CDR1 reads SQVTM; CDR2 reads ANQGSEA. This CDR3 is 14 amino acids long. This CDR3 reads CSARGPSWYNEQFF. In nucleotides, the CDR3 is TGCAGTGCCCGGGGACCCTCCTGGTACAATGAGCAGTTCTTC.

This clonotype was observed at least ten times. This chain connects TRBV7-2 to TRBJ2-7, with no clear D. V lost 0 bases to trimming and J lost 0 bases, with 9 bases between them. The CDR3 is 15 residues long. CDR1 and CDR2 from the germline V gene are SGHTA and FQGNSA. The CDR3 spells CASSLARSLSYEQYF. The CDR3 DNA is TGTGCCAGCAGCTTAGCCCGGAGTCTCTCCTACGAGCAGTACTTC.

This clonotype was observed at least ten times. The chain recombines TRBV29-1 with TRBJ2-7; D is possibly TRBD2 (5 bases). The CDR3 runs to 12 residues. The germline V gene encodes CDR1 SQVTM and CDR2 ANQGSEA. CDR3: CGAAESGPEQYF. The CDR3 DNA reads TGCGGAGCGGCCGAGAGTGGTCCCGAGCAGTACTTC.

The table lists this clonotype with many counts. The rearrangement uses TRBV7-8 and TRBJ2-5, with TRBD2 as a possible D gene (6 bases). This CDR3 contains 15 residues. Germline lookup yields CDR1 SGHVS and CDR2 FQNEAQ. The ends were cut back, 2 bases at V and 0 bases at J, with 10 bases in the middle. Here the CDR3 reads CASSLSRDYQETQYF. CDR3 DNA: TGTGCCAGCAGCTTATCCAGGGACTACCAAGAGACCCAGTACTTC.

This clonotype was detected a few times. This chain links TRBV20-1 with TRBJ1-1, with 7 bases lining up with TRBD1. CDR1 DFQATT and CDR2 SNEGSKA come from the germline V gene (reference sequence). J lost 8 bases, V lost 2 bases, and 11 bases had no gene match. CDR3 length: 14 residues. CDR3 protein: CSARPSGQVAEAFF. In DNA form, the CDR3 reads TGCAGTGCTAGACCGTCCGGACAGGTGGCGGAAGCTTTCTTT.

There are a few counts of this clonotype. V is TRBV2 and J is TRBJ1-1; D is possibly TRBD1 (5 bases). Looked up from germline, CDR1 is SNHLY and CDR2 is FYNNEI. The CDR3 totals 14 residues. With 4 bases removed from V and 1 base from J, the gap between germline ends came to 10 bases. Written as DNA, the CDR3 is TGTGCCAGCAGTGGAGGGGCCGAGAACACTGAAGCTTTCTTT. This codes for CASSGGAENTEAFF. Complete variable domain (other parts from reference TRBV2 and TRBJ1-1): EPEVTQTPSHQVTQMGQEVILRCVPISNHLYFYWYRQILGQKVEFLVSFYNNEISEKSEIFDDQFSVERPDGSNFTLKIRSTKLEDSAMYFCASSGGAENTEAFFGQGTRLTVV.

This clonotype was seen repeatedly, ten times or more. J is TRBJ1-3 and V is TRBV4-1, with D maybe TRBD1 (6 bases). CDR3 length: 17 amino acids. Germline CDR1 and CDR2: MGHRA and YSYEKL. V dropped 0 bases and J dropped 3 bases, with 15 bases sitting between them. CDR3: CASSQDLDSHFGNTIYF. Written as DNA, the CDR3 is TGCGCCAGCAGCCAAGATCTGGACAGCCACTTTGGAAACACCATATATTTT.

This clonotype was seen at least ten times. The CDR3 bases are TGTGCCAGCAGTGCGGTGGAGACCCAGTACTTC. This translates into CASSAVETQYF. The chain links TRBV2 to TRBJ2-5; no reliable D call. The V end was cut by 4 bases, the J end by 5 bases, with 5 bases between. The CDR3 totals 11 residues. Per the germline V gene, CDR1 is SNHLY and CDR2 is FYNNEI.

This clonotype has a count of ten or more. V is TRBV5-5 and J is TRBJ2-7; 13 nucleotides line up with TRBD2. The germline V gene encodes CDR1 SGHKS and CDR2 YYEKEE (reference sequence). This CDR3 comprises 16 residues. Trimming cost V 4 bases and J 6 bases; bases outside gene matches: 10. The CDR3 loop is CASSAGLAGAQSEQYF. The CDR3 coding sequence is TGTGCCAGCAGCGCCGGACTAGCGGGAGCACAGAGCGAGCAGTACTTC. Complete variable domain (other parts from reference TRBV5-5 and TRBJ2-7): DAGVTQSPTHLIKTRGQQVTLRCSPISGHKSVSWYQQVLGQGPQFIFQYYEKEERGRGNFPDRFSARQFPNYSSELNVNALLLGDSALYLCASSAGLAGAQSEQYFGPGTRLTVT.

With regard to this clonotype: A much larger clone differs by one base, so this may be a read error. The chain has TRBV7-2 and TRBJ2-7, with D possibly being TRBD2 (5 bases). This CDR3 region has 15 residues. The germline gives CDR1 SGHTA, CDR2 FQGNSA. Trimming pared 2 bases from V and 2 bases from J, leaving 13 bases between. CDR3 DNA sequence: TGTGCCAGCAGCTTAAGGGAGCGTAATCCCTACGAGCAGTACTTC. Encoded protein: CASSLRERNPYEQYF.

This clonotype was counted at least ten times. The CDR3, as DNA: TGTGCCAGCAGTTACTCCTCGACAGGTTCTCTCTACGAGCAGTACTTC. As protein: CASSYSSTGSLYEQYF. The V gene is TRBV6-5, the J gene TRBJ2-7; D possibly corresponds to TRBD1 (6 bases). CDR1 is MNHEY, CDR2 SVGAGI, per germline. The CDR3 consists of 16 residues. Trimming took off 0 bases at V and 3 bases at J, with 15 bases between the two ends.

A few counts support this clonotype. The V gene is TRBV7-3, the J gene TRBJ1-2, with D possibly TRBD1 on 6 matching bases. The germline V gene encodes CDR1 SGHTA and CDR2 FQGTGA. The CDR3 extends over 15 amino acids. Trimming took off 5 bases at V and 0 bases at J, with 13 bases between the two ends. CDR3: CASSPGALANYGYTF. CDR3 coding DNA: TGTGCCAGCAGCCCGGGGGCACTCGCTAACTATGGCTACACCTTC. The full variable domain, with the rest looked up from reference TRBV7-3 and TRBJ1-2, is GAGVSQTPSNKVTEKGKYVELRCDPISGHTALYWYRQSLGQGPEFLIYFQGTGAADDSGLPNDRFFAVRPEGSVSTLKIQRTERGDSAVYLCASSPGALANYGYTFGSGTRLTVV.

The sample holds many counts of this clonotype. This chain joins TRBV18 and TRBJ2-3, with 9 bases aligning to TRBD1. The CDR3 length is 17 residues. V shed 5 bases and J 4 bases; nucleotides not matched to a gene: 13. Germline V gene data show CDR1 as KGHSH and CDR2 as LQKENI. In DNA form, the CDR3 reads TGTGCCAGCTCATCACTACCGGGACAGGGTTCACCAGATACGCAGTATTTT. It yields the protein CASSSLPGQGSPDTQYF.

This clonotype was seen more than once but under ten times. V gene TRBV5-1 combines with J gene TRBJ2-7; 8 positions match TRBD1. The CDR3 is made up of 13 amino acids. The germline V gene has CDR1 SGHRS and CDR2 YFSETQ. The junction had 7 bases not matched to a gene; V was cut back by 4 bases and J by 7 bases. Here the CDR3 DNA reads TGCGCCAGCAGCACGGGACAGGAGGTAGAGCAGTACTTC. Translating it yields CASSTGQEVEQYF.

The chain recombines TRBV29-1 with TRBJ2-1; D is ambiguous. Trimming took 6 bases from V and 7 from J, leaving 10 bases between them. This CDR3 has 11 residues. The V gene's germline CDR1 is SQVTM and CDR2 ANQGSEA. The CDR3 coding sequence is TGCAGCGTATCCGTCCGGAATGAGCAGTTCTTC. The encoded protein is CSVSVRNEQFF.

The chain joins TRBV21-1 to TRBJ1-4. TRBV21-1 is noted as a pseudogene. There are 18 residues in the CDR3. The CDR3 coding sequence is TGTGCCAGCAGCAAAGGATATGAAGGGTTGAAGACTAATGAAAAACTGTTTTTT. This encodes CASSKGYEGLKTNEKLFF.

The sample holds a few counts of this clonotype. The chain uses TRBV10-2 and TRBJ1-1; unclear D gene. V was cut by 5 bases and J by 2 bases, with 9 bases left in between. The length of the CDR3 is 13 residues. Germline values: CDR1 WSHSY, CDR2 SAAADI. The CDR3 loop reads CASSQRSNTEAFF. The CDR3 DNA follows: TGCGCCAGCAGTCAACGGTCTAACACTGAAGCTTTCTTT.

This clonotype was picked up a small number of times. V and J are TRBV14 and TRBJ1-1, with unresolved D. The CDR3 runs to 14 residues. Germline CDR1 SGHDN, CDR2 FVKESK. The ends were cut back, 5 bases at V and 1 base at J, with 11 bases in the middle. The CDR3 nucleotides are TGTGCCAGCAGCGGATGGGAAGGGAACACTGAAGCTTTCTTT. Its translation: CASSGWEGNTEAFF.

This clonotype was seen ten or more times. The V call is TRBV7-9, the J call TRBJ2-3, with D tentatively TRBD2 (5 bases). The length of the CDR3 is 13 residues. Germline-derived CDR1 and CDR2 are SEHNR and FQNEAQ (reference sequence). Trimming took 1 base from V and 3 from J, leaving 5 bases between them. The DNA for the CDR3 is TGTGCCAGCAGCTTAGGAGGGACAGATACGCAGTATTTT. Translating it yields CASSLGGTDTQYF.

This clonotype has at least ten counts. This chain joins TRBV13 and TRBJ2-7, with 8 positions matching TRBD1. V lost 4 bases to trimming and J lost 4 bases; unmatched junction nucleotides: 3. CDR3 size: 13 residues. Germline CDR1 is PRHDT and CDR2 is FYEKMQ (reference sequence). Here the CDR3 reads CASSSRTGYEQYF. In DNA form, the CDR3 reads TGTGCCAGCAGCTCCCGGACAGGGTACGAGCAGTACTTC.

This clonotype was observed a handful of times. The chain joins TRBV28 to TRBJ2-7; D is possibly TRBD2 (5 bases). Germline V gives CDR1 MDHEN, CDR2 SYDVKM. CDR3 length: 12 amino acids. Between the trimmed V and J ends, which lost 2 bases and 9 bases, there was a span of 11 bases. In DNA, the CDR3 is TGTGCCAGCAGTTTAGCCCTTGAGGGGCAGTACTTC. Protein sequence: CASSLALEGQYF.

Details on this clonotype: This may stem from a read error, because a much larger clone lies one nucleotide away. The chain employs TRBV29-1 and TRBJ1-2, with D perhaps TRBD1 (5 bases). The CDR3 contains 13 residues. CDR1 and CDR2 from the germline V gene are SQVTM and ANQGSEA. The CDR3 region has the DNA TGCGGCGTTGGCCTGGGGACCAACGATGGCTACACCTTC. This sequence encodes CGVGLGTNDGYTF.

This clonotype was recorded a few times. V gene TRBV24-1 combines with J gene TRBJ2-2, with 7 bases aligning to TRBD1. The CDR3 runs to 15 residues. Germline V CDR1 and CDR2: KGHDR, SFDVKD. The ends lost 3 bases at V and 7 bases at J; junction bases unmatched: 7. Written as DNA, the CDR3 is TGTGCCACCAGTGATGCCGGGACAGTTCTCGGGGAGCTGTTTTTT. It translates to CATSDAGTVLGELFF.

In its sample, this clonotype was seen a few times. DNA for the CDR3: TGCGCCAGCAGTTCCATGGGAACGGGAGGACAAGAGACCCAGTACTTC. This gives the protein CASSSMGTGGQETQYF. The gene calls are TRBV10-2 and TRBJ2-5, with 7 nucleotides matching TRBD2. The ends lost 5 bases at V and 2 bases at J; junction bases unmatched: 11. CDR3 length equals 16 residues. Per the germline V gene, CDR1 is WSHSY and CDR2 is SAAADI.